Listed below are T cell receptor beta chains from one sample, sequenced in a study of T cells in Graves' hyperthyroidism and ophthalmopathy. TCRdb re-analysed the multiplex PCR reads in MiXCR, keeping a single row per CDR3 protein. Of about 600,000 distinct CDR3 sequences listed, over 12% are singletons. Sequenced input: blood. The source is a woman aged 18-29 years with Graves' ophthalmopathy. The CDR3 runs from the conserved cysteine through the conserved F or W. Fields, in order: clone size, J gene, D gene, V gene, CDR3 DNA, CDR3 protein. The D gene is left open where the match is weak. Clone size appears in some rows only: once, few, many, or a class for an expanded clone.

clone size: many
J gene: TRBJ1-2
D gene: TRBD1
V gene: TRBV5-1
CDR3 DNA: TGCGCCAGCAGACAGGGGGCGAACTATGGCTACACCTTC
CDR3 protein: CASRQGANYGYTF

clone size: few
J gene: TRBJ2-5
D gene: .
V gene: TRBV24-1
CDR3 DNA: TGTGCCACCAGTGATTCATCAGGGGTTCAAGAGACCCAGTACTTC
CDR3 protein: CATSDSSGVQETQYF

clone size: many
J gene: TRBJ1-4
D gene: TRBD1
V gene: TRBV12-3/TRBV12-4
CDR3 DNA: TGTGCCAGCAGTCCCTCGACAGGGGGCGAGGAAAAACTGTTTTTT
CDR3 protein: CASSPSTGGEEKLFF

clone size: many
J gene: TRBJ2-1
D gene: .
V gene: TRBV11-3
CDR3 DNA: TGTGCCAGCAGCTTAGAATCTGGCAGCCATGAGCAGTTCTTC
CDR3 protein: CASSLESGSHEQFF

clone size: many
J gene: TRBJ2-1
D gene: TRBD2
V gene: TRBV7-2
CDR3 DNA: TGTGCCAGCAGCCCCACCCCCCTAGCGGGAGGCTACAATGAGCAGTTCTTC
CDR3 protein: CASSPTPLAGGYNEQFF

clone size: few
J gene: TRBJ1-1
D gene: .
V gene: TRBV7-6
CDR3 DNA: TGTGCCAGCAGCTTAGTCCCCCCCCCGTCCGGGTATGAAGCTTTCTTT
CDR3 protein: CASSLVPPPSGYEAFF

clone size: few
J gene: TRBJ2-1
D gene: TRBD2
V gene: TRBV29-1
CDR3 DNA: TGCAGCGTTGCCAGCGGGAGGGACAATGAGCAGTTCTTC
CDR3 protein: CSVASGRDNEQFF

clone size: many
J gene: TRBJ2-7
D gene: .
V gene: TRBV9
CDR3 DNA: TGTGCCAGCAGCGCCTCGTACGGGCCCTACGAGCAGTACTTC
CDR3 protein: CASSASYGPYEQYF

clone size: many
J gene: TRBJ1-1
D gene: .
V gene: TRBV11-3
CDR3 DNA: TGTGCCAGCAGCTTAGATCCGCAGGGGAGGACTGAAGCTTTCTTT
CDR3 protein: CASSLDPQGRTEAFF

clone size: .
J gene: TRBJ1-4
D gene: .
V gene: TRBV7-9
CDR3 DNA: TGTGCCAGCAGCCCAACCCCCGGGGCAACTAATGAAAAACTGTTTTTT
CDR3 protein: CASSPTPGATNEKLFF

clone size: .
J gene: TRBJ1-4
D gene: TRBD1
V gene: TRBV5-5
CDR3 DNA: TGTGCCAGCAGCCCCGGACAGGTTACAACTAATGAAAAACTGTTTTTT
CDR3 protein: CASSPGQVTTNEKLFF

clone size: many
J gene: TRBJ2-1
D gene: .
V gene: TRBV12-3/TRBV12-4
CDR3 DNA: TGTGCCAGCAGTTTTCGGGCCATAAGCTCCTACAATGAGCAGTTCTTC
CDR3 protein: CASSFRAISSYNEQFF

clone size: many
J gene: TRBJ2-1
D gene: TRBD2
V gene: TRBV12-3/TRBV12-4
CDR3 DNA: TGTGCCAGCAGCATCGCTCTTCTAGCGGGGGTCTACAATGAGCAGTTCTTC
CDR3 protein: CASSIALLAGVYNEQFF

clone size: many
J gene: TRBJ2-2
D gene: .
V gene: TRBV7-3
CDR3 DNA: TGTGCCAGCAGCTTAACACGAAACACCGGGGAGCTGTTTTTT
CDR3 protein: CASSLTRNTGELFF

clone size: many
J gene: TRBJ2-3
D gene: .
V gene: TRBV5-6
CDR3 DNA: TGTGCCAGCAGCTTGCAACAGAACACAGATACGCAGTATTTT
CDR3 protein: CASSLQQNTDTQYF

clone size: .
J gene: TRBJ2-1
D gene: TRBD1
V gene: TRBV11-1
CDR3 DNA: TGTGCCAGCAGCTTAGGAACAGGGGGGTCCTCCTACAATGAGCAGTTCTTC
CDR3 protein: CASSLGTGGSSYNEQFF

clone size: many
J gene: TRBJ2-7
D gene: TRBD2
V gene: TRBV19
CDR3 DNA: TGTGCCAGTAGTCTACTAGCGGGAGTTGGCCACGAGCAGTACTTC
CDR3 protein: CASSLLAGVGHEQYF

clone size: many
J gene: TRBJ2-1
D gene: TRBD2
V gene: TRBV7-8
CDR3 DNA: TGTGCCAGCAGCTTATTGACTAGCGGGACTTACAATGAGCAGTTCTTC
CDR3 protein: CASSLLTSGTYNEQFF

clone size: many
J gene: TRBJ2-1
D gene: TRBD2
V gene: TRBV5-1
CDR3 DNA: TGCGCCAGCAGCTCGCCAGCGGGGGACAATGAGCAGTTCTTC
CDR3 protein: CASSSPAGDNEQFF

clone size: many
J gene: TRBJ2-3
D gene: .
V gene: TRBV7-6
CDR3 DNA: TGTGCCAGCAGCCTCCACCTCTCGAAGACGCAGTATTTT
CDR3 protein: CASSLHLSKTQYF

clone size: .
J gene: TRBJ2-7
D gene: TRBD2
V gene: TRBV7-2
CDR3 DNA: TGTGCCAGCAGCTTATCGGGGCTAGCGGGAGGGCCCTTGATCCACGAGCAGTACTTC
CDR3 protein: CASSLSGLAGGPLIHEQYF

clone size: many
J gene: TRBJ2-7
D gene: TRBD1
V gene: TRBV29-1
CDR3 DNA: TGCAGCGTTGAGGGGGGACAGGGAATCTACGAGCAGTACTTC
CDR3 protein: CSVEGGQGIYEQYF

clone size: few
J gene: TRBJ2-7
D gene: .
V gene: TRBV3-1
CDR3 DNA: TGTGCCAGCAGCCTTTCCGACGACTACGAGCAGTACTTC
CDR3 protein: CASSLSDDYEQYF

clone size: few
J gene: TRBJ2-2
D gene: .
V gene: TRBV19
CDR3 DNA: TGTGCCGTAATCGGGACCAACACCGGGGAGCTGTTTTTT
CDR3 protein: CAVIGTNTGELFF

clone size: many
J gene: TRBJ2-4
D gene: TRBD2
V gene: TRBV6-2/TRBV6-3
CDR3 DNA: TGTGCCAGCAGGCCCAGTAGCGGGAGAGGTGCCAAAAACATTCAGTACTTC
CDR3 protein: CASRPSSGRGAKNIQYF

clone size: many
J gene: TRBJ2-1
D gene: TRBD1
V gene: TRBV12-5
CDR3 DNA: TGTGCTAGTGGTTTGGCCACGACAGGGGGATACAATGAGCAGTTCTTC
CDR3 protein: CASGLATTGGYNEQFF

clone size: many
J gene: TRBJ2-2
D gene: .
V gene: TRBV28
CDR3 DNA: TGTGCCAGCAGAAGGAGGAACACCGGGGAGCTGTTTTTT
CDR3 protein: CASRRRNTGELFF

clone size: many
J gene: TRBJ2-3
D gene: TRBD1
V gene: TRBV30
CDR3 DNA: TGTGCCTGGAGTGTAGGGGCAGGGGGCCCACTCACAGATACGCAGTATTTT
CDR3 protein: CAWSVGAGGPLTDTQYF

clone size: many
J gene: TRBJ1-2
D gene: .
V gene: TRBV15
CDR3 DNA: TGTGCCACCAGCACCTTGGACGGGAACTATGGCTACACCTTC
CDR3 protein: CATSTLDGNYGYTF

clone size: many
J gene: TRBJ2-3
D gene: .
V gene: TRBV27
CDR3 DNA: TGTGCCAGCAGTTTAGACCCCGGCACAGATACGCAGTATTTT
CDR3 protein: CASSLDPGTDTQYF

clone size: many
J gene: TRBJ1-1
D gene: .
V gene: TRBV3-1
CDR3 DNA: TGTGCCAGCAGTCCAAGGCCAGTGACAGTTGAAGCTTTCTTT
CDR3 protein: CASSPRPVTVEAFF

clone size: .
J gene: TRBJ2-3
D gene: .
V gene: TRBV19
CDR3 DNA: TGTGCCAGTACCCGACGGCACAGGGGGGGGGCCACAGATACGCAGTATTTT
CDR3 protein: CASTRRHRGGATDTQYF

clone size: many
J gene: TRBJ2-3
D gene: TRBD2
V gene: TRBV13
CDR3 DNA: TGTGCCAGCAGCTTAGGGGTTTCTTCTAGCGGGCCCAGGGGTACGCAGTATTTT
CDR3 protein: CASSLGVSSSGPRGTQYF

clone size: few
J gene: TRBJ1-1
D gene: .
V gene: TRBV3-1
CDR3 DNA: TGTGCCAGCAGCCAAGCGTCGGCAGCACTCAGGTTGGTCAAAGGAAACACTGAAGCTTTCTTT
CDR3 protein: CASSQASAALRLVKGNTEAFF

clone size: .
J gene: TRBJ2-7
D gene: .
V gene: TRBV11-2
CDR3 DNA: TGTGCCAGCAGCTACTCAGGGCCGTTCTACGAGCAGTACTTC
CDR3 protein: CASSYSGPFYEQYF

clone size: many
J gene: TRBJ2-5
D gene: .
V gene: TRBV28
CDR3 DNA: TGTGCCAGCACCCACCGGGGGCAGGAGACCCAGTACTTC
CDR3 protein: CASTHRGQETQYF

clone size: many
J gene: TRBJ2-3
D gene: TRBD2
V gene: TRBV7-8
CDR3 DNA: TGTGCCAGCAGCCTCCGGGGACTAGCGGGACCCACAGATACGCAGTATTTT
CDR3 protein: CASSLRGLAGPTDTQYF

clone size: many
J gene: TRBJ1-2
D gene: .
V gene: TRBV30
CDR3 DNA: TGTGCCTGGAGCGCTCGGGAGATTGGCTACACCTTC
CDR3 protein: CAWSAREIGYTF

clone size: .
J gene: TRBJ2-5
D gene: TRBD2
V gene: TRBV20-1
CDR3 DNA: TGCAGTGGGATTCCGGGACTAGCGGGAGGGGGCCAAGAGACCCAGTACTTC
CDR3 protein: CSGIPGLAGGGQETQYF

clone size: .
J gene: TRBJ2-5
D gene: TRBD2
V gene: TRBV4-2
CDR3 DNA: TGTGCCAGCAGCCCCCTGGGAACCGCTAGCGGAAAAGAGACCCAGTACTTC
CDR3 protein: CASSPLGTASGKETQYF

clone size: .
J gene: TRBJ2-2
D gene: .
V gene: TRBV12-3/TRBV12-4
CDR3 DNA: TGTGCCAGCTTTTTCACCGGGGAGCTGTTTTTT
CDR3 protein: CASFFTGELFF

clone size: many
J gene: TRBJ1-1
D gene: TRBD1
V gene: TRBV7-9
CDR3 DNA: TGTGCCAGCAGCTCTAACAGGGGAGGCGTTCGGCCTGAAGCTTTCTTT
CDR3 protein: CASSSNRGGVRPEAFF

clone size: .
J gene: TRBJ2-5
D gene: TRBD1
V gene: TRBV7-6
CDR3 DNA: TGTGCTAGCAGCTTAGCGCGAGACAGGGGAAGAGAGACCCAGTACTTC
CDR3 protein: CASSLARDRGRETQYF

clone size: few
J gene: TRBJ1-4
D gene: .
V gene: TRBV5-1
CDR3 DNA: TGCGCCAGCAGCTTGACAGCTTCTAATGAAAAACTGTTTTTT
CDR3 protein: CASSLTASNEKLFF

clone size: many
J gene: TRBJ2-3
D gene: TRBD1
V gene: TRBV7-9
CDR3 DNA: TGTGCCAGCAGCCCCCGGACAGGTGTCTCCCCACAGGATACGCAGTATTTT
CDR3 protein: CASSPRTGVSPQDTQYF

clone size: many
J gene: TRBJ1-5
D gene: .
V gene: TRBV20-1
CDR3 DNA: TGCAGTGCTAGACCCATATTAGCTTCCTTCACAAGGGGGGGGAGCAATCAGCCCCAGCATTTT
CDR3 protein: CSARPILASFTRGGSNQPQHF

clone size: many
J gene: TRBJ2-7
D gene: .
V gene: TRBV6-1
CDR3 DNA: TGTGCCAGCAGCCCTGGCCTTAGCTCCTACGAGCAGTACTTC
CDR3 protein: CASSPGLSSYEQYF

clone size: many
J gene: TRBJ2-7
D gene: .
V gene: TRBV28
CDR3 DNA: TGTGCCAGCAGTTTAACTCGACCTTCCGACGAGCAGTACTTC
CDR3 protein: CASSLTRPSDEQYF

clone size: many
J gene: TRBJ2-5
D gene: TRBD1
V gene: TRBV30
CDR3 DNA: TGTGCCTGGGACAGGGGGCAGGAGACCCAGTACTTC
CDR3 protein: CAWDRGQETQYF